This entry is about one T cell receptor beta chain. The clone's antigen remains unknown. Per-base qualities were not stored, and no clone one base away is much larger. The cohort comprised hundreds of healthy bone marrow donors. Cohort members were all nominally healthy when sampled, although unrecorded immune exposures were likely present. The donor tested CMV seronegative and was one of the 352 seronegative cohort members. A peripheral blood sample was collected from each donor, and TCR beta sequencing was performed on peripheral blood mononuclear cells. The Qiagen DNeasy Blood Extraction Kit was used to extract genomic DNA from the blood cell samples. This entry belongs to a study of cytomegalovirus exposure and HLA in healthy donors (dated by TCRdb to 2017 to 2019). With respect to the entire study: An earlier analysis of approximately 550 of the donors reported about 250 Gb of sequence data and some 120 million unique TCR beta sequences from 150 million to 200 million T cells. The T cell repertoires of 670 or so subjects were profiled by immunosequencing and related to cytomegalovirus serostatus. All discovery cohort repertoires had been generated on a single sequencing platform. Four to six DR-DQ haplotypes were handled as single units for association and clustering, since linkage in the cohort was strong. The number of donors typed differed by locus, with about 629-630 for A, B, C, DRB1 and DQB1, about 500 for DQA1, approximately 570 for DPA1, and approximately 470 for DPB1. A later genetic analysis used genome-wide SNP genotypes for about 60% of the roughly 700 donors, treating that subset as a discovery cohort. On average, approximately 250,000 unique TCR beta nucleotide sequences were sequenced per donor among more than 350 genotyped donors of the cohort, with 15% to 20% of those sequences being non-productive. To study patterns of TCR occurrence, a later analysis re-analyzed previously published TCR beta repertoires from under 750 donors and added high-resolution HLA genotyping. Alongside the repertoire data, information on donor age, sex, ethnicity and CMV serostatus was compiled. The later analysis used no new phenotypic data to find candidate immune exposures, relying instead on TCR beta sequences and their occurrence across donors. To predict cytomegalovirus infection status, the study brought together high-throughput TCR immunosequencing, statistical association of individual TCRs with disease status, and machine learning. Among the approximately 420 genotyped donors, 81% belonged to the genetic ancestry cluster associated with self-reported Caucasian donors. To decide whether each TCR beta V gene segment behaved as functional or pseudogenic, an earlier analysis of fewer than 750 of the donors relied on high-throughput TCR beta sequencing. Roughly 300 gigabases of sequencing data and approximately 92 million unique TCR sequences made up an early release that covered approximately 620 HLA-typed donors. A separate validation cohort of 90 to 150 different subjects was used in addition to the roughly 640-subject first cohort. The study aimed to test whether cataloging public T cell receptors could reveal signatures of past pathogen exposure. HLA typing included class I and class II loci at four-digit resolution.

The trim is 8 bases for V and 1 base for J, with a gap of 12 bases between the germline ends. The germline V gene (reference sequence) supplies CDR1 MNHNY and CDR2 SVGAGI. The CDR3 covers 13 residues, taking in both the cysteine and the phenylalanine. Just the 39-base CDR3 DNA is kept, in frame starting at base 1. Libraries were constructed by the immunoSEQ multiplex PCR assay. The multiplex PCR relied on a mix of 60 forward primers for TCR Vbeta segments and 13 reverse primers for TCR Jbeta segments. A multiplex PCR assay on genomic DNA amplified the CDR3 region of rearranged TCR beta genes. On the Illumina HiSeq System, the amplified TCR beta libraries were sequenced as 87-base-pair reads. Concerning the study's data processing: In a later analysis, some 80 million unique TCR beta chains were counted across the approximately 640 repertoires, and approximately 11 million of these chains were shared by at least two donors. Raw reads were error-corrected and collapsed into unique sequences with a nearest-neighbor algorithm that merged closely related sequences to remove PCR and sequencing errors. CDR3 sequences were aligned to IMGT reference sequences to assign V, D and J gene segments. For a sequence to be retained, a match of at least six nucleotides was required to both a V gene segment and a J gene segment. Rearrangements were called productive when the CDR3 lacked stop codons and stayed in frame with V and J; all others were non-productive. CDR3 was defined by IMGT convention, running from the second conserved V-encoded cysteine to the conserved J-encoded phenylalanine. The earlier analysis of about 500 of the donors excluded sequences that lacked an unambiguous match to a single V gene segment. In an earlier analysis of approximately 590 of the donors, a V segment was called functional when productive rearrangements were above 56.7%, and segregating when the standard deviation between donors exceeded 5%. A statistical classification framework was built to diagnose cytomegalovirus status from the catalog of TCR beta chain sequences. V and J gene assignment, in a later analysis, came from comparing TCR nucleotide sequences with IMGT/GENE-DB human TR gene sequences. A later analysis assigned CDR3 sequences and most-parsimonious VDJ recombination scenarios with the TCRdist pipeline. In a later analysis, each TCR beta chain was defined by its CDR3 amino acid sequence together with its V-gene family, and reads lacking a unique V-gene family were excluded. To address suspected cross-contamination and a sequencing artifact, a later analysis removed a few hundred highly shared, low-generation-probability nucleotide sequences. In a later analysis, a clonal expansion index for each public chain was calculated from normalized within-repertoire ranks of inferred template counts. A later analysis computed generation probabilities with a VDJ recombination model fitted to out-of-frame rearrangements, and checked the results against IGoR. Hypergeometric tests were used in a later analysis to score TCR-TCR, TCR-HLA and TCR-CMV co-occurrence, with a repertoire-size bias correction applied to the TCR pairs. To estimate false discovery rates, a later analysis permuted the HLA or CMV assignments 20 times. In a later analysis, co-occurring TCRs were grouped using DBSCAN, and TCRdist sequence similarity was added for clustering within HLA-allele-positive subsets. Repertoires with fewer than 30,000 or more than 120,000 public chains, plus five repertoires with anomalous nucleotide sharing, were excluded from co-occurrence clustering. As stored in TCRdb, this immuneACCESS dataset retains in-frame rearrangements with V and J assigned. A fraction of the clones does not appear; measured against another copy, unresolved V genes explain less than half of the discrepancy, and the remainder lacks a known reason. V and J calls and clone size come straight from that table; D and trimming were deduced from the DNA. The sample table holds 120,000 to 150,000 clones, of which roughly 77% were seen once. The top ten clonotypes cover 2.5% to 3.5% of the sample.

The paper's findings and limits, for the study overall: A later genetic analysis associated a missense DCLRE1C variant with V-gene and J-gene trimming of TCR beta chains, and an independent cohort replicated the association. Immune exposure information for the cohort was limited to CMV serostatus. A cluster of highly shared sequence variants was judged likely to be a technical artifact of the sequencing pipeline. The presence/absence analyses assumed that sequencing depth was roughly uniform across donors, and that assumption may not be true. A later analysis associated around 16,000 TCR beta sequences with specific HLA alleles at a false discovery rate of 0.05. In a later analysis, HLA-associated TCR beta chains were found to be more clonally expanded and to have lower generation probabilities than equally common non-associated chains. An earlier analysis of around 540 of the donors showed that most TCR beta V segments appeared in productive rearrangements either about 87% or about 30% of the time, which broadly matched IMGT annotations. In a later analysis, TCR association rates were found to vary across HLA loci, with the most associated TCRs seen for DRB1 alleles and the fewest for HLA-C alleles. Because HLA typing was unavailable for some donors at each locus, only the typed subset was used in association tests. The classifier was reported to diagnose cytomegalovirus status with high specificity and sensitivity in both the original cohort and the validation cohort. Linkage disequilibrium might explain the correlated functional status among segregating V segments, but an unknown experimental factor could not be ruled out. In a later analysis, most CMV-associated TCR beta chains were found to appear HLA-restricted, with HLA associations seemingly driven largely by CMV exposure. The earlier analysis of fewer than 750 of the donors excluded 15 to 20 rarely observed V segments, including chromosome 9 orphons, because counts were too low. A further reported finding was that TCR beta sequences accurately predicted the HLA-A and HLA-B alleles for most subjects in the first cohort. Several of the top co-occurrence clusters appeared to be linked to parvovirus B19, influenza, CMV and Epstein-Barr virus, according to a later analysis. A later genetic analysis reported fewer N-insertions in productive TCRs among donors in an Asian-associated ancestry cluster than the approximately 700-donor mean. The authors suggested that the approach could potentially be generalized to other disease states and immunological phenotypes. When HLA alleles, especially DR and DQ, strongly co-occurred, attributing TCR associations to individual alleles was difficult. This cohort had only TCR beta chains sequenced, and the lack of alpha or paired-chain data limited which features could be detected. The study gave a list of under 200 TCR beta chains associated with cytomegalovirus. Some IMGT-functional V segments, including TRBV6-2 and TRBV6-3, could not be distinguished by the 87-base-pair reads and were therefore excluded. Most TCR sequences were seen in very few donors, while some public TCRs were found in many individuals. A few of the identified cytomegalovirus-associated TCR beta chains were confirmed in vitro to be specific for cytomegalovirus antigens.

This TCR came from a female donor in good health and CMV-seronegative. The chain was built from TRBV6-6 and TRBJ2-7; a weak D assignment points to TRBD2 (6 bases agree). Material for sequencing was PBMCs. In nucleotides, the sequence is TGTGCCAGCCTCCCGGGACTTTCCTACGAGCAGTACTTC. Its coded protein is CASLPGLSYEQYF.